A selection of T cell receptor beta chains follows, all from one sample in a study of T cell responses to AZD1222 COVID-19 vaccine. Clones were read by immunoSEQ multiplex PCR, and TCRdb kept only the in-frame ones, dropping some. The table lists approximately 120,000 clones, approximately 80% of them singletons. The sample was peripheral blood, taken 28 days after the second AZD1222 dose. The receptors derive from an adult who received the AZD1222 COVID-19 vaccine. CDR3s include the opening cysteine and the closing phenylalanine or tryptophan. The D gene is left open where the match is weak. Only some rows state a clone size, as once, few, many or a class for expanded clones.

11	TRBV20-1	-	TRBJ1-1	-	CSAGERTEAFF	TGCAGTGCTGGGGAGAGAACTGAAGCTTTCTTT
13	TRBV6-6	TRBD1	TRBJ1-2	once	CASSPDHRGAFTF	TGTGCCAGCAGTCCCGACCACAGGGGGGCATTCACCTTC
12	TRBV3-1/TRBV3-2	-	TRBJ1-2	-	CASSQDLYGYTF	TGTGCCAGCAGCCAAGATTTGTATGGCTACACCTTC
11	TRBV3-1/TRBV3-2	-	TRBJ2-7	-	CASSQGHEQYF	TGTGCCAGCAGCCAAGGGCACGAGCAGTACTTC
18	TRBV11-2	TRBD2	TRBJ2-7	-	CASSLENMGTSGVSEQYF	TGTGCCAGCAGCTTAGAGAACATGGGAACTAGCGGGGTGAGCGAGCAGTACTTC
15	TRBV5-4	-	TRBJ1-2	-	CASSPFRAGAYGYTF	TGTGCCAGCAGCCCTTTCAGGGCCGGGGCCTATGGCTACACCTTC
13	TRBV5-1	-	TRBJ1-1	-	CASSVQGNTEAFF	TGCGCCAGCAGCGTACAGGGGAACACTGAAGCTTTCTTT
20	TRBV29-1	TRBD2	TRBJ2-1	-	CSVAGGGLAGTRGSYNEQFF	TGCAGCGTCGCTGGGGGAGGACTAGCGGGGACTCGGGGCTCCTACAATGAGCAGTTCTTC
16	TRBV4-3	-	TRBJ2-1	-	CASSQDYGQLYNEQFF	TGCGCCAGCAGCCAAGATTACGGACAGCTCTACAATGAGCAGTTCTTC
15	TRBV21-1	-	TRBJ2-7	-	CASSISGKWDNEQYF	TGTGCCAGCAGCATATCCGGGAAGTGGGATAACGAGCAGTACTTC
14	TRBV7-9	-	TRBJ2-2	-	CASRTPRGAGELFF	TGTGCCAGCAGGACCCCCAGGGGAGCCGGGGAGCTGTTTTTT
13	TRBV6-5	-	TRBJ1-6	-	CASSRGANSPLHF	TGTGCCAGCAGTCGGGGGGCAAATTCACCCCTCCACTTT
16	TRBV23-1	TRBD1	TRBJ1-1	-	CASRRQLQGEDTEAFF	TGCGCCAGCAGACGACAGCTGCAGGGGGAAGACACTGAAGCTTTCTTT
14	TRBV15	TRBD2	TRBJ2-7	-	CATSRRGYAYEQYF	TGTGCCACCAGTCGGCGGGGGTACGCGTACGAGCAGTACTTC
16	TRBV18	-	TRBJ2-2	-	CASSHRPPGDTGELFF	TGTGCCAGCTCCCACCGACCCCCCGGGGACACCGGGGAGCTGTTTTTT
15	TRBV7-7	-	TRBJ2-7	-	CASSSQKGGTYEQYF	TGTGCTAGCAGCTCCCAGAAAGGGGGGACGTACGAGCAGTACTTC
15	TRBV7-9	TRBD1	TRBJ1-2	-	CASSPRQGKNYGYTF	TGTGCCAGCAGCCCCCGACAGGGGAAAAACTATGGCTACACCTTC
14	TRBV7-2	-	TRBJ2-7	-	CASSLRGTSYEQYF	TGTGCCAGCAGCTTAAGGGGGACCTCCTACGAGCAGTACTTC
16	TRBV6-5	-	TRBJ1-1	-	CASSYPTLGGGTEAFF	TGTGCCAGCAGTTACCCTACCTTGGGCGGGGGCACTGAAGCTTTCTTT
12	TRBV14	TRBD2	TRBJ2-7	-	CASSPGLGGQYF	TGTGCCAGCAGCCCGGGACTAGGGGGGCAGTACTTC
16	TRBV27	TRBD2	TRBJ2-1	once	CASSLSVAGAYNEQFF	TGTGCCAGCAGTTTATCCGTAGCGGGGGCCTATAATGAGCAGTTCTTC
13	TRBV15	-	TRBJ1-1	-	CATSRVQGVEAFF	TGTGCCACCAGCAGAGTTCAGGGAGTAGAAGCTTTCTTT
13	TRBV15	-	TRBJ2-5	-	CATSRGSTETQYF	TGTGCCACCAGCAGAGGTAGCACGGAGACCCAGTACTTC
14	TRBV3-1/TRBV3-2	-	TRBJ2-5	-	CASSQTVGGETQYF	TGTGCCAGCAGCCAGACCGTTGGGGGGGAGACCCAGTACTTC
15	TRBV27	-	TRBJ2-7	-	CASRRFAEGAYEQYF	TGTGCCAGCAGACGTTTTGCGGAGGGAGCCTACGAGCAGTACTTC
13	TRBV19	-	TRBJ2-6	once	CASGVSGANVLTF	TGTGCCAGTGGTGTTTCTGGGGCCAACGTCCTGACTTTC
14	TRBV7-2	-	TRBJ2-7	-	CASSKPGGPYEQYF	TGTGCCAGCTCAAAGCCCGGGGGGCCTTACGAGCAGTACTTC
12	TRBV10-1	TRBD1	TRBJ2-4	-	CASGDSTNIQYF	TGCGCCAGCGGGGACAGCACAAACATTCAGTACTTC
15	TRBV6-2/TRBV6-3	-	TRBJ2-4	-	CASSYRGRSGTIQYF	TGTGCCAGCAGTTATAGGGGTAGGAGTGGGACCATTCAGTACTTC
16	TRBV5-1	TRBD2	TRBJ2-7	few	CASSLSGTLEAYEQYF	TGCGCCAGCAGCTTGAGCGGGACTCTAGAGGCCTACGAGCAGTACTTC
18	TRBV6-2/TRBV6-3	TRBD1	TRBJ1-5	-	CASSYSPGQGASNQPQHF	TGTGCCAGCAGTTACTCCCCGGGACAGGGGGCGAGCAATCAGCCCCAGCATTTT
16	TRBV19	-	TRBJ1-6	-	CASRTGSGSYNSPLHF	TGTGCCAGTAGAACTGGGTCGGGCTCCTATAATTCACCCCTCCACTTT
13	TRBV28	-	TRBJ1-6	-	CASSILDNSPLHF	TGTGCCAGCAGCATTCTAGATAATTCACCCCTCCACTTT
12	TRBV24-1	-	TRBJ2-3	-	CATSGTSDTQYF	TGTGCCACCAGTGGGACATCAGATACGCAGTATTTT
15	TRBV14	-	TRBJ1-2	-	CASSQDFAGLGGYTF	TGTGCCAGCAGCCAAGATTTTGCCGGACTGGGAGGCTACACCTTC
13	TRBV9	-	TRBJ2-5	-	CASTRSLQETQYF	TGTGCCAGCACTCGTAGCCTACAAGAGACCCAGTACTTC
15	TRBV6-2/TRBV6-3	-	TRBJ1-5	-	CASSYPYPRPYPQHF	TGTGCCAGCAGTTACCCCTACCCCCGCCCATATCCCCAGCATTTT
15	TRBV5-1	-	TRBJ2-3	-	CASSVLARFTDTQYF	TGCGCCAGCAGCGTACTAGCCCGGTTCACAGATACGCAGTATTTT
14	TRBV6-5	-	TRBJ1-1	-	CASSFDGQQPEAFF	TGTGCCAGCAGTTTCGATGGACAGCAACCCGAAGCTTTCTTT
14	TRBV2	TRBD1	TRBJ1-2	-	CASSQGAKDYGYTF	TGTGCCAGCAGCCAGGGGGCAAAGGACTATGGCTACACCTTC
16	TRBV29-1	TRBD2	TRBJ2-1	-	CSVEDGGGGSYNEQFF	TGCAGCGTTGAAGATGGCGGGGGGGGATCCTACAATGAGCAGTTCTTC
15	TRBV7-9	TRBD1	TRBJ1-4	-	CASSSGTVHNEKLFF	TGTGCCAGCAGCTCCGGGACAGTTCATAATGAAAAACTGTTTTTT
15	TRBV15	TRBD1	TRBJ2-2	-	CATSRGQGYTGELFF	TGTGCCACCAGCAGAGGACAGGGCTACACCGGGGAGCTGTTTTTT
17	TRBV5-1	TRBD2	TRBJ2-5	-	CASSQDGTSGGRETQYF	TGCGCCAGCAGTCAAGACGGGACTAGCGGGGGCCGGGAGACCCAGTACTTC
17	TRBV7-2	-	TRBJ1-6	once	CASSLALSFTLNSPLHF	TGTGCCAGCAGCTTAGCGCTGTCTTTTACCCTCAATTCACCCCTCCACTTT
16	TRBV9	TRBD2	TRBJ2-7	-	CASTPSGGKGPYEQYF	TGTGCCAGCACCCCCTCGGGGGGAAAGGGGCCTTACGAGCAGTACTTC
16	TRBV28	-	TRBJ1-6	-	CASSSPGRGNNSPLHF	TGTGCCAGCAGTTCACCTGGTAGGGGAAATAATTCACCCCTCCACTTT
17	TRBV3-1/TRBV3-2	-	TRBJ1-6	many	CASSQDRRGAYNSPLHF	TGTGCCAGCAGCCAAGACAGGAGGGGTGCCTATAATTCACCCCTCCACTTT
14	TRBV6-5	TRBD1	TRBJ1-2	-	CASRTGNGLEGYTF	TGTGCCAGCAGGACAGGGAATGGGCTGGAAGGCTACACCTTC
13	TRBV19	-	TRBJ1-5	-	CASRGEANQPQHF	TGTGCCAGTAGAGGGGAGGCCAATCAGCCCCAGCATTTT